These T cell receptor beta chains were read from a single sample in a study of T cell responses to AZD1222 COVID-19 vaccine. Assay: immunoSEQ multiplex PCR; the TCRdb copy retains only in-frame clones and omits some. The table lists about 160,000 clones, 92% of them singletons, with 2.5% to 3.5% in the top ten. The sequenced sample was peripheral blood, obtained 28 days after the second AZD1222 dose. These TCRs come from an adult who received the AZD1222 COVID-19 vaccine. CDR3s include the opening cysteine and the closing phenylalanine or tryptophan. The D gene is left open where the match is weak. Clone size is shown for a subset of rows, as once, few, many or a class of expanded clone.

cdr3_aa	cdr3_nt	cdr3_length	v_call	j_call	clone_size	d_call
CASSQGEDSHQPQHF	TGCGCCAGCAGCCAAGGGGAGGACAGCCATCAGCCCCAGCATTTT	15	TRBV4-1	TRBJ1-5	NA	NA
CASSFMGAMNTEAFF	TGTGCCAGCAGTTTCATGGGGGCCATGAACACTGAAGCTTTCTTT	15	TRBV28	TRBJ1-1	NA	NA
CASSHQGFVRVNTEAFF	TGTGCCAGCAGCCATCAGGGGTTTGTGAGGGTGAACACTGAAGCTTTCTTT	17	TRBV14	TRBJ1-1	NA	NA
CASSPDTYGYTF	TGTGCCAGCAGCCCGGACACTTATGGCTACACCTTC	12	TRBV7-9	TRBJ1-2	NA	NA
CASSFGSGYAYEQYF	TGTGCCAGCAGCTTCGGAAGCGGTTACGCCTACGAGCAGTACTTC	15	TRBV5-4	TRBJ2-7	NA	NA
CASIHRPRGTNEKLFF	TGTGCCAGCATACATCGCCCCCGAGGAACTAATGAAAAACTGTTTTTT	16	TRBV28	TRBJ1-4	NA	NA
CASSAPGQGGEKLFF	TGTGCCAGCAGCGCTCCGGGACAGGGTGGTGAAAAACTGTTTTTT	15	TRBV5-5	TRBJ1-4	once	TRBD1
CASSLYPAANSYEQYF	TGTGCCAGCAGCTTATACCCCGCCGCAAACTCCTACGAGCAGTACTTC	16	TRBV11-2	TRBJ2-7	NA	NA
CASSQDRWQGYGYTF	TGTGCCAGCAGCCAGGATCGGTGGCAGGGTTATGGCTACACCTTC	15	TRBV5-4	TRBJ1-2	NA	NA
CASSWGQGSEKLFF	TGTGCCAGTAGTTGGGGACAGGGAAGTGAAAAACTGTTTTTT	14	TRBV19	TRBJ1-4	NA	TRBD1
CASSEDSVYTF	TGTGCCAGCAGCGAGGACAGTGTCTACACCTTC	11	TRBV11-3	TRBJ1-2	NA	NA
CSVARRASYTF	TGCAGCGTTGCCAGGAGAGCGTCCTACACCTTC	11	TRBV29-1	TRBJ1-2	NA	NA
CATSDPPGGSTDTQYF	TGTGCCACCAGTGATCCCCCCGGGGGGAGCACAGATACGCAGTATTTT	16	TRBV24-1	TRBJ2-3	NA	TRBD2
CARSGGNKAMNTEAFF	TGCGCCAGAAGTGGGGGGAATAAGGCCATGAACACTGAAGCTTTCTTT	16	TRBV10-1	TRBJ1-1	NA	NA
CASSVYGAGTNEKLFF	TGTGCCAGCAGTGTTTATGGAGCTGGAACTAATGAAAAACTGTTTTTT	16	TRBV2	TRBJ1-4	NA	NA
CASSFSGRRGETQYF	TGCGCCAGCAGCTTTAGCGGGAGACGAGGTGAGACCCAGTACTTC	15	TRBV4-3	TRBJ2-5	NA	TRBD2
CASSQNRGSNEQYF	TGTGCCAGCAGCCAAAACAGGGGATCGAACGAGCAGTACTTC	14	TRBV3-1/TRBV3-2	TRBJ2-7	NA	TRBD1
CASSLVPGQTQYF	TGTGCCAGCAGCTTAGTTCCCGGTCAGACCCAGTACTTC	13	TRBV7-3	TRBJ2-5	NA	NA
CASSVDWQGNGYTF	TGTGCCAGCAGCGTAGATTGGCAGGGTAATGGCTACACCTTC	14	TRBV9	TRBJ1-2	NA	NA
CSASPPRRGGNQPQHF	TGCAGTGCTAGTCCTCCCCGCAGGGGGGGCAATCAGCCCCAGCATTTT	16	TRBV20-1	TRBJ1-5	NA	TRBD1